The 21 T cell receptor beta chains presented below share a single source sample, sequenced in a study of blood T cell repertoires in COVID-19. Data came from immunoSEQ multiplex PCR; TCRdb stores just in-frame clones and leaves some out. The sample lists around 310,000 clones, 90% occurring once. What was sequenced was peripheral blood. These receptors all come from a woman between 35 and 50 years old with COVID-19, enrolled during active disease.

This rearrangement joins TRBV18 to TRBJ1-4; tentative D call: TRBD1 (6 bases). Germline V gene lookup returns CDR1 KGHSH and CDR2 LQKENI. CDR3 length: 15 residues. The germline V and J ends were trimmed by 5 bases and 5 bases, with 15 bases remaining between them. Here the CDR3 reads CASSSLRDTNEKLFF. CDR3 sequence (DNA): TGTGCCAGCTCATCCCTCCGGGACACGAATGAAAAACTGTTTTTT. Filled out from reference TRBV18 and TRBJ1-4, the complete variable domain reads NAGVMQNPRHLVRRRGQEARLRCSPMKGHSHVYWYRQLPEEGLKFMVYLQKENIIDESGMPKERFSAEFPKEGPSILRIQQVVRGDSAAYFCASSSLRDTNEKLFFGSGTQLSVL.

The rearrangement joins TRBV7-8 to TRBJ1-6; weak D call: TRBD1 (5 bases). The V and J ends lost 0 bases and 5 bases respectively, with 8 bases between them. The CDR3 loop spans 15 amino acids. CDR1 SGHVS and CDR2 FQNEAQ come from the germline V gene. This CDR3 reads CASSLATENNSPLHF. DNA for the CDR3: TGTGCCAGCAGCTTAGCGACAGAGAATAATTCACCCCTCCACTTT.

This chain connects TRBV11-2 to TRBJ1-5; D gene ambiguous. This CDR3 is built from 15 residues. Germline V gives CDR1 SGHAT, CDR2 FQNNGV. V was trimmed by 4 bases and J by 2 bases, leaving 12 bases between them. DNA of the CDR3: TGTGCCAGCAGCTCCGGTACCTTCGGCAATCAGCCCCAGCATTTT. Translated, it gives CASSSGTFGNQPQHF.

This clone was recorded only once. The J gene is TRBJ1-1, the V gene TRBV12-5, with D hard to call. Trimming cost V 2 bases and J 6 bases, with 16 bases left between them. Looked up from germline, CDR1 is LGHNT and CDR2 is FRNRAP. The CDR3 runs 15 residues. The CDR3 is CASGLNPPELPEAFF. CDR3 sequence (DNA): TGTGCTAGTGGTTTGAATCCCCCGGAGCTCCCTGAAGCTTTCTTT.

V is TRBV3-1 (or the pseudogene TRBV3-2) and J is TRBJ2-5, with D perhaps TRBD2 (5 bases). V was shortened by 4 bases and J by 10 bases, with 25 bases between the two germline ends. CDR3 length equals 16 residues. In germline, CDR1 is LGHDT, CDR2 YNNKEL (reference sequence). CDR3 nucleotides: TGTGCCAGCAGCCTACCTCGGGCTAGCTCTCTGGATAACCAGTACTTC. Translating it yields CASSLPRASSLDNQYF.

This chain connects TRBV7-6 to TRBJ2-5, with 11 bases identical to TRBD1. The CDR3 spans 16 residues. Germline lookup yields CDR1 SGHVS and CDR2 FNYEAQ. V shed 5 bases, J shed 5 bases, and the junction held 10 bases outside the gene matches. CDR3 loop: CASSRRTGGAGETQYF. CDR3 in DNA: TGTGCCAGCAGCCGCCGGACAGGGGGCGCGGGGGAGACCCAGTACTTC.

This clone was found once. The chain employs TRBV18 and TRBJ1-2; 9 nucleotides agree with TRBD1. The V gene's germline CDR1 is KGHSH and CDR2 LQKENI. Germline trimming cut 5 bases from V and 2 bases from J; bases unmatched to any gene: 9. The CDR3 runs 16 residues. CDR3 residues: CASSAVSGQGNYGYTF. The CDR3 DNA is TGTGCCAGCTCAGCCGTCTCGGGACAGGGAAACTATGGCTACACCTTC.

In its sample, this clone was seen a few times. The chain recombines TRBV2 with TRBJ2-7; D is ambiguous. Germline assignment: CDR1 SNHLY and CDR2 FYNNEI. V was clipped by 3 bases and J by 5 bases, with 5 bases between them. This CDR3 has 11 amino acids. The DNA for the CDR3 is TGTGCCAGCAGTGACAGGAACGAGCAGTACTTC. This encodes CASSDRNEQYF.

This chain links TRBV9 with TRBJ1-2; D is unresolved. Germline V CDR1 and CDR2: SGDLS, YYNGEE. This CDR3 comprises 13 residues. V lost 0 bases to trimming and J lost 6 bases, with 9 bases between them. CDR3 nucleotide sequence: TGTGCCAGCAGCGTAGTGTCAGATAATGGCTACACCTTC. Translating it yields CASSVVSDNGYTF.

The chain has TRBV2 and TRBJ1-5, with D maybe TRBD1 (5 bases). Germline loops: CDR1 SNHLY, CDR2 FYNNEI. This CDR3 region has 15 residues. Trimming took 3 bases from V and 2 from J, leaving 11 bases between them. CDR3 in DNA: TGTGCCAGCAGTGACAGGGAGGAAGGCAATCAGCCCCAGCATTTT. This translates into CASSDREEGNQPQHF.

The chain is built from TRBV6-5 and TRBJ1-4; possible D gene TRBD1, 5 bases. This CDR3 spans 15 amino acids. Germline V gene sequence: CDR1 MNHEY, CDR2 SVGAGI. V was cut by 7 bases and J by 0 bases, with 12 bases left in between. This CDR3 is CASTDRATTNEKLFF. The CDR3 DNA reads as TGTGCCAGCACAGACAGAGCAACAACTAATGAAAAACTGTTTTTT.

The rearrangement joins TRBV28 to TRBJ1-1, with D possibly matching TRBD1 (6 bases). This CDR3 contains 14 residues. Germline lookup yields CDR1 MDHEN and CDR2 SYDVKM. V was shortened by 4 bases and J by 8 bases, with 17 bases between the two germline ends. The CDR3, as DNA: TGTGCCAGCAGTTACCCACGACAGGCTAAAGAAGCTTTCTTT. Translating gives CASSYPRQAKEAFF.

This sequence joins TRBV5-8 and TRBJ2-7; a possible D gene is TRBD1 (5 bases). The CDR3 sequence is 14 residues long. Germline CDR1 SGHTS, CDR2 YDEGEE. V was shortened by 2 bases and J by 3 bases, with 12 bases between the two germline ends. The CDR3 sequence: CASSFHRPLYEQYF. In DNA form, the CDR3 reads TGTGCCAGCAGCTTCCACAGGCCCCTCTACGAGCAGTACTTC. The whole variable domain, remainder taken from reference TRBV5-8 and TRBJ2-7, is EAGVTQSPTHLIKTRGQQATLRCSPISGHTSVYWYQQALGLGLQFLLWYDEGEERNRGNFPPRFSGRQFPNYSSELNVNALELEDSALYLCASSFHRPLYEQYFGPGTRLTVT.

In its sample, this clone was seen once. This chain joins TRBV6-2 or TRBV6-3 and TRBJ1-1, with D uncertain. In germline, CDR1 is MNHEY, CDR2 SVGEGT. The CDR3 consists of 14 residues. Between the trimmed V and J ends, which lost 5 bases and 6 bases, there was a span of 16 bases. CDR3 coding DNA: TGTGCCAGCAGTGAGACAAATATTTTCCCTGAAGCTTTCTTT. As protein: CASSETNIFPEAFF.

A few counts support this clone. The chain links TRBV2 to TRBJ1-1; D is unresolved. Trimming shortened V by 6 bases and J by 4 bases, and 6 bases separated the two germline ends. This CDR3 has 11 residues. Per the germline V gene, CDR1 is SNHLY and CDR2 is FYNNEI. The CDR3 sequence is CASRRGTEAFF. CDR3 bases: TGTGCCAGCAGACGGGGCACTGAAGCTTTCTTT.

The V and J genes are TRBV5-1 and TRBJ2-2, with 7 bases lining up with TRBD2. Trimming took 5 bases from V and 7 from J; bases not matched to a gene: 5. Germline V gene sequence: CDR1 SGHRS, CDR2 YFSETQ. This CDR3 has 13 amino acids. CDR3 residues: CASRNAGVGELFF. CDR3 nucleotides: TGCGCCAGCAGGAATGCGGGAGTCGGGGAGCTGTTTTTT.

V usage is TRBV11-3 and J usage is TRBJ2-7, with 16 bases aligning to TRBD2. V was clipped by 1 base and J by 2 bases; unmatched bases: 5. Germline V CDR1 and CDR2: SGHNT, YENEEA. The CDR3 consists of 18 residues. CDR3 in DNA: TGTGCCAGCAGCTTAGCCAAGGGACTAGCGGGAGGGACCTACGAGCAGTACTTC. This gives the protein CASSLAKGLAGGTYEQYF.

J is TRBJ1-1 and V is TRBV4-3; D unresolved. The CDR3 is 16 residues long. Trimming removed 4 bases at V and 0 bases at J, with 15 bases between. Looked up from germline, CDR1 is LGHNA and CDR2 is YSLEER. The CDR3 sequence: CASSPDFGRVNTEAFF. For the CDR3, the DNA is TGCGCCAGCAGCCCCGATTTCGGGCGGGTGAACACTGAAGCTTTCTTT.

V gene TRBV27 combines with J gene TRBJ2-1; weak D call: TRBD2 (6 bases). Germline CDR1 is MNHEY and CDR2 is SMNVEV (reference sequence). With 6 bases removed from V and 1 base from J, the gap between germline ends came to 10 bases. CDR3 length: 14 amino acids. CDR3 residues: CASSLGSSYNEQFF. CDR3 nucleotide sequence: TGTGCCAGCAGCCTCGGGAGTTCCTACAATGAGCAGTTCTTC.

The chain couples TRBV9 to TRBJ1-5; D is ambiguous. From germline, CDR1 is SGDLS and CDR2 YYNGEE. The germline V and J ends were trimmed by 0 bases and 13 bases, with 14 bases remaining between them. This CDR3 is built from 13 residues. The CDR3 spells CASSVGVNREQHF. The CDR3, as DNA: TGTGCCAGCAGCGTAGGTGTAAACCGGGAGCAGCATTTT.

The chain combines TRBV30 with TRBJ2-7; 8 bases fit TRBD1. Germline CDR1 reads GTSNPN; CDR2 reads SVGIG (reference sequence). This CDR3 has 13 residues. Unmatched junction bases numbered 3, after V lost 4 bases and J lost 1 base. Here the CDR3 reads CAWTWDRSYEQYF. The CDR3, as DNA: TGTGCCTGGACCTGGGACAGGTCCTACGAGCAGTACTTC.